This T cell receptor (beta chain) was sequenced for a study of CD8 T cells in Susac syndrome. RNA amounts of roughly 0.45 to 1 ug underwent reverse transcription with random hexamers. A multiplex approach, immunoSEQ multiplex PCR, amplified TCR beta CDR3 across 54 Vbeta and 13 Jbeta. TCRdb processed the immunoSEQ multiplex PCR reads anew with MiXCR; each CDR3 protein has one entry. This sample has 150,000 to 200,000 distinct CDR3 sequences, with 94% found just once. Isolation of CD8+ and CD4+ T cells was performed negatively, whereas enrichment of TEMRA cells was done by FACS. From germline, CDR1 is SQVTM and CDR2 ANQGSEA. The CDR3 has 15 residues. V lost 3 bases to trimming and J lost 0 bases, with 13 bases between them.

The genes are TRBV29-1 and TRBJ2-3; D might be TRBD1 (6 bases). The receptor was isolated from a human donor with multiple sclerosis. The sequenced sample was CD4+ T cells from PBMCs. The DNA for the CDR3 is TGCAGCGTTGAGAGCGGTAGGGGGAGCACAGATACGCAGTATTTT. Amino acid sequence: CSVESGRGSTDTQYF.